In this sample, the clone carrying this T cell receptor beta chain turned up many times. The antigen is unknown. Time point of the sample: patch test 1, 2 weeks after DPC sensitization. Treatment of the sample: therapeutic diphenylcyclopropenone sensitization with weekly scalp DPC. TCRdb called the RACE reads again in MiXCR, with one record for every CDR3 protein. The sample records 180,000 or so distinct CDR3 sequences, approximately 14% being singletons. The data stem from a study of human T cells and chemical hapten exposure. Study conclusions and caveats: Expanded TCRs were compared with controls, and the expanded TCRs formed significantly more large CDR3 similarity clusters.

V gave up 6 bases and J gave up 6 bases; unmatched junction bases: 5. Germline V CDR1 and CDR2: LGHDT, YNNKEL (reference sequence). The length of the CDR3 is 13 residues. This chain links TRBV3-1 with TRBJ1-2; 9 bases align to TRBD1. Sequenced here: whole blood, sampled in connection with sensitization to the hapten diphenylcyclopropenone (DPC). The receptor was derived from a woman in her twenties or thirties with alopecia areata. Some clones in this sample may be carry-over from other donors' samples. CDR3 in DNA: TGTGCCAGCAGGCACGGACAGGGGAATGGCTACACCTTC. Its protein product is CASRHGQGNGYTF.